A single sample is the source of the 9 T cell receptor beta chains below, sequenced in a study of blood T cells in healthy people across ages. The second PCR ran about 6 to 11 cycles with a sample-barcoded 5' primer and J-beta primers. TCRdb redid the calling of the 5' RACE reads with MiXCR, one entry per CDR3 protein. The profile shows approximately 830,000 distinct CDR3 sequences, 62% of them singletons. Material: blood. All receptors derive from a young man in good health.

The chain joins TRBV27 to TRBJ2-7, with a possible D match to TRBD1 (6 bases). This CDR3 spans 14 amino acids. The V gene's germline CDR1 is MNHEY and CDR2 SMNVEV (reference sequence). Trimming took off 6 bases at V and 4 bases at J, with 16 bases between the two ends. CDR3 region: CASRDPGQFYEQYF. CDR3 sequence (DNA): TGTGCCAGCAGGGATCCTGGACAGTTTTACGAGCAGTACTTC.

To note about this clonotype: Possible read error: a much larger clone is one base away. The chain employs TRBV20-1 and TRBJ2-1, with unresolved D. The CDR3 spans 13 residues. V lost 0 bases, J lost 9 bases, and 12 bases lay in between. Germline loops: CDR1 DFQATT, CDR2 SNEGSKA (reference sequence). The CDR3 coding sequence is TGCAGTGCTAGAGATTGGGTGGATGGTGAGCAGTTCTTC. Its translation: CSARDWVDGEQFF.

The rearrangement uses TRBV20-1 and TRBJ1-2; TRBD1 might be the D (5 bases). V dropped 6 bases and J dropped 3 bases, with 14 bases sitting between them. The CDR3 covers 13 residues. Germline V gives CDR1 DFQATT, CDR2 SNEGSKA (reference sequence). The CDR3 nucleotides read TGCAGTGCCCTCCACCGCAGGGACTATGGCTACACCTTC. It codes for CSALHRRDYGYTF.

With respect to this clonotype: The junction shows a germline mismatch at one end, possibly a read error. The chain joins TRBV7-9 to TRBJ1-2; D is undetermined. Germline V gene sequence: CDR1 SEHNR, CDR2 FQNEAQ (reference sequence). The length of the CDR3 is 12 residues. The chain's CDR3 is CCLDGTNYGYTF. The CDR3 DNA is TGCTGTTTGGACGGTACTAACTATGGCTACACCTTC.

This chain connects TRBV4-2 to TRBJ2-1, with no clear D. Germline V CDR1 and CDR2: LGHNA, YNFKEQ. The V gene lost 1 base and the J gene lost 8 bases, with 9 bases spanning the gap. The CDR3 contains 13 residues. The chain's CDR3 is CASSQAYEDEQFF. As DNA, the CDR3 is TGTGCCAGCAGCCAAGCCTACGAGGATGAGCAGTTCTTC.

The V and J genes are TRBV25-1 and TRBJ2-1, with 9 bases identical to TRBD2. The J segment lost 13 bases and the V segment lost 6 bases, leaving 7 bases of the junction unmatched. Germline values: CDR1 MGHDK, CDR2 SYGVNS. CDR3 length: 12 residues. The CDR3 protein is CASSHSGGFQFF. In DNA form, the CDR3 reads TGTGCCAGCAGCCATAGCGGGGGATTCCAGTTCTTC.

This clonotype appeared many times. The J gene is TRBJ1-6, the V gene TRBV20-1; D is possibly TRBD1 (6 bases). V lost 7 bases, J lost 14 bases, and 18 bases lay in between. Germline CDR1 reads DFQATT; CDR2 reads SNEGSKA (reference sequence). The CDR3 has 12 amino acids. CDR3 in amino acids: CSGQQGREALHF. The CDR3 nucleotides read TGCAGTGGGCAACAGGGACGAGAGGCCCTCCACTTT.

The chain is built from TRBV2 and TRBJ2-5; no firm D call. TRBJ2-7 explains the end of the DNA better; the J call may be wrong. The CDR3 contains 13 residues. Germline V gene data show CDR1 as SNHLY and CDR2 as FYNNEI. The CDR3 DNA reads TGTGCCAGCAGCCCGACGGTTCCCTACGAGCAGTACTTC. Protein product: CASSPTVPYEQYF.

The genes are TRBV9 and TRBJ2-3; TRBD2 agrees at 9 bases. The length of the CDR3 is 16 residues. Germline V lookup: CDR1 SGDLS, CDR2 YYNGEE. V lost 0 bases to trimming and J lost 6 bases; unmatched junction nucleotides: 8. Here the CDR3 DNA reads TGTGCCAGCAGCGTAGAAGGCGGGGGGGCCACGGATACGCAGTATTTT. The encoded protein is CASSVEGGGATDTQYF.